The 27 T cell receptor beta chains given below trace back to one sample, sequenced in a study of neurological immune-mediated disorders. TCRdb itself ran the 5' RACE reads through MiXCR, one entry per CDR3 protein. The profile shows approximately 25,000 distinct CDR3 sequences, around 21% of them singletons. Sample: PBMCs. The receptors were gathered from a woman aged 60 to 75 in good health.

The chain combines TRBV5-1 with TRBJ2-7, with 13 bases matching TRBD2. The V and J ends lost 7 bases and 7 bases, in that order; junction bases with no gene match: 2. The CDR3 contains 12 residues. Germline V lookup: CDR1 SGHRS, CDR2 YFSETQ. As DNA, the CDR3 is TGCGCCAGCGGGACTAGCGGGACGGAGCAGTACTTC. Its protein is CASGTSGTEQYF.

This clonotype was recorded many times. The chain employs TRBV5-6 and TRBJ2-5; the match to TRBD1 covers 9 bases. Germline V CDR1 and CDR2: SGHDT, YYEEEE. CDR3 length: 17 amino acids. After removal of 3 bases from V and 3 bases from J, the junction contained 12 bases not matched to a gene. The CDR3 DNA reads TGTGCCAGCAGCTCAGCCCCCGGGACAGGGAATAAAGAGACCCAGTACTTC. Encoded protein: CASSSAPGTGNKETQYF.

This clonotype came up a few times. The chain employs TRBV29-1 and TRBJ1-2; D may be TRBD1 (6 bases). Trimming cost V 7 bases and J 8 bases, with 20 bases left between them. The CDR3 consists of 13 residues. Germline V gene data show CDR1 as SQVTM and CDR2 as ANQGSEA. The CDR3 spells CSDLDRRGFGYTF. The DNA of the CDR3 is TGCAGCGACCTCGACAGGAGGGGATTCGGCTACACCTTC.

This clonotype was picked up many times. The chain uses TRBV28 and TRBJ1-6, with D tentatively TRBD1 (5 bases). Trimming took 8 bases from V and 1 from J, leaving 12 bases between them. This CDR3 comprises 15 residues. Germline V gives CDR1 MDHEN, CDR2 SYDVKM. CDR3 nucleotide sequence: TGTGCCAGCCTAAAGGGGAGGTCCTATAATTCACCCCTCCACTTT. It is translated as CASLKGRSYNSPLHF.

This clonotype was seen many times. This chain uses TRBV2 with TRBJ2-7; 7 bases fit TRBD1. Losses at the gene ends were 7 bases for V and 2 bases for J; bases not matched to a gene: 5. This CDR3 region has 13 residues. The germline V gene has CDR1 SNHLY and CDR2 FYNNEI. CDR3 protein: CASIGTATYEQYF. CDR3 DNA sequence: TGTGCCAGCATAGGGACAGCGACCTACGAGCAGTACTTC.

This clonotype was recorded many times. The chain has TRBV28 and TRBJ2-7; D is uncertain. V was trimmed by 8 bases and J by 0 bases, leaving 8 bases between them. Germline V gene sequence: CDR1 MDHEN, CDR2 SYDVKM. CDR3 length equals 12 residues. DNA of the CDR3: TGTGCCAGCTCCTCGTCCTCCTACGAGCAGTACTTC. Its protein product is CASSSSSYEQYF.

The table lists this clonotype with many counts. The chain recombines TRBV20-1 with TRBJ2-7; no reliable D call. CDR3 length equals 11 residues. Germline CDR1 reads DFQATT; CDR2 reads SNEGSKA (reference sequence). V lost 4 bases and J lost 7, with 11 bases in between. The CDR3 bases are TGCAGTGCTATCGGTGGGTGGGAGCAGTACTTC. Its translation is CSAIGGWEQYF.

Points on this clonotype: One end of the junction fails to match germline, which may point to a read error. The rearrangement joins TRBV5-1 to TRBJ1-1; tentative D call: TRBD1 (5 bases). This CDR3 has 15 amino acids. Per the germline V gene, CDR1 is SGHRS and CDR2 is YFSETQ. DNA of the CDR3: TGTGCCAGCAGCATTTTAGTACAGGCGAACACTGAAGCTTTCTTT. Translated: CASSILVQANTEAFF.

At least ten counts were recorded for this clonotype. V is TRBV7-2 and J is TRBJ1-1; D is uncertain. This CDR3 is built from 15 residues. CDR1 and CDR2 from the germline V gene are SGHTA and FQGNSA. The V end lost 4 bases, the J end lost 1 base, and 13 bases lay between the germline ends. The CDR3 sequence: CASSSLGAGNTEAFF. The CDR3 region has the DNA TGTGCCAGCAGCTCCTTGGGAGCTGGGAACACTGAAGCTTTCTTT.

The chain joins TRBV4-3 to TRBJ1-1; the D is unclear. Germline V CDR1 and CDR2: LGHNA, YSLEER. Between the trimmed V and J ends, which lost 2 bases and 1 base, there was a span of 14 bases. The CDR3 totals 16 residues. The CDR3 DNA sequence: TGCGCCAGCAGCCAACTCCCCTCCCTACGGAACACTGAAGCTTTCTTT. It yields the protein CASSQLPSLRNTEAFF.

There are many counts of this clonotype. The chain uses TRBV2 and TRBJ2-2, with D possibly matching TRBD1 (5 bases). Germline assignment: CDR1 SNHLY and CDR2 FYNNEI. The CDR3 has 13 amino acids. The V end lost 5 bases, the J end lost 6 bases, and 10 bases lay between the germline ends. This CDR3 is CASSSGSAGELFF. CDR3 coding DNA: TGTGCCAGCAGTTCAGGGTCGGCCGGGGAGCTGTTTTTT.

This clonotype has ten or more counts. The chain links TRBV27 to TRBJ1-2; perhaps TRBD1 as D (5 bases). There are 13 residues in the CDR3. Germline-derived CDR1 and CDR2 are MNHEY and SMNVEV (reference sequence). Trimming shortened V by 3 bases and J by 8 bases, and 13 bases separated the two germline ends. CDR3 coding DNA: TGTGCCAGCAGTTTCGGGGCAGTGGGGGGCTACACCTTC. Translated: CASSFGAVGGYTF.

This clonotype was counted ten times or more. The genes are TRBV5-1 and TRBJ2-7; TRBD2 is a possible D gene (5 bases). Germline V gives CDR1 SGHRS, CDR2 YFSETQ. This CDR3 contains 15 residues. V lost 2 bases and J lost 7, with 19 bases in between. The CDR3 here is CASSFEGPPLSEQYF. In DNA, the CDR3 is TGCGCCAGCAGCTTCGAGGGTCCCCCCCTAAGTGAGCAGTACTTC.

This clonotype was seen ten or more times. V and J are TRBV7-3 and TRBJ1-2; unclear D gene. The CDR3 runs to 14 residues. Trimming shortened V by 2 bases and J by 4 bases, and 11 bases separated the two germline ends. The germline V gene encodes CDR1 SGHTA and CDR2 FQGTGA. The CDR3: CASSLPDIAYGYTF. CDR3 DNA sequence: TGTGCCAGCAGCTTACCTGACATAGCCTATGGCTACACCTTC.

This clonotype was detected ten times or more. J is TRBJ2-3 and V is TRBV3-1; 14 nucleotides line up with TRBD2. V was clipped by 2 bases and J by 2 bases; unmatched bases: 12. CDR1 is LGHDT, CDR2 YNNKEL, per germline (reference sequence). This CDR3 spans 20 amino acids. The DNA of the CDR3 is TGTGCCAGCAGCCAAAGGAATTTACCGGGACTAGCGGGGGACACAGATACGCAGTATTTT. This codes for CASSQRNLPGLAGDTDTQYF.

This clonotype was seen ten or more times. This chain connects TRBV20-1 to TRBJ1-4, with 8 nucleotides matching TRBD1. This CDR3 has 13 amino acids. Germline assignment: CDR1 DFQATT and CDR2 SNEGSKA (reference sequence). V lost 5 bases, J lost 7 bases, and 6 bases stayed unmatched. CDR3 region: CSAGQGVSEKLFF. Here the CDR3 DNA reads TGCAGTGCTGGACAGGGAGTTTCTGAAAAACTGTTTTTT.

The chain recombines TRBV28 with TRBJ2-3; 7 bases align to TRBD2. The CDR3 runs 16 residues. The germline CDR1 and CDR2 sequences are MDHEN and SYDVKM. J lost 3 bases, V lost 3 bases, and 9 bases had no gene match. The CDR3 nucleotides read TGTGCCAGCAGTTTGGCGGCTAGCGGAGATACAGATACGCAGTATTTT. This gives the protein CASSLAASGDTDTQYF.

The chain combines TRBV20-1 with TRBJ2-5, with D uncertain. V lost 7 bases to trimming and J lost 2 bases, with 11 bases between them. This CDR3 region has 12 residues. Per the germline V gene, CDR1 is DFQATT and CDR2 is SNEGSKA (reference sequence). CDR3 DNA: TGCAGTGTCGAGAGGACGCAAGAGACCCAGTACTTC. This gives the protein CSVERTQETQYF.

Of note for this clonotype: A much larger clonotype is one base distant, so this may be a read error. The V and J genes are TRBV30 and TRBJ2-1, with 11 bases identical to TRBD2. The CDR3 contains 14 residues. The germline gives CDR1 GTSNPN, CDR2 SVGIG (reference sequence). The CDR3: CAWSLAGGFNEHFF. The CDR3 DNA follows: TGTGCCTGGAGTCTAGCGGGGGGCTTCAATGAGCATTTCTTC.

This clonotype was observed a few times. This sequence joins TRBV19 and TRBJ2-2; 7 bases are a match to TRBD1. Germline values: CDR1 LNHDA, CDR2 SQIVND (reference sequence). The CDR3 is 16 residues long. V lost 6 bases and J lost 2; bases outside the gene matches: 9. The CDR3 nucleotides read TGTGCCAGTAGATACCCGCGGACAGGAAACACCGGGGAGCTGTTTTTT. This gives the protein CASRYPRTGNTGELFF.

This clonotype came up a few times. The chain joins TRBV5-1 to TRBJ2-7; D might be TRBD2 (7 bases). The CDR3 runs to 16 residues. Germline CDR1 reads SGHRS; CDR2 reads YFSETQ. Trimming took off 4 bases at V and 5 bases at J, with 22 bases between the two ends. The CDR3 sequence is CASSPPLRGAGDEQYF. The CDR3 bases are TGCGCCAGCAGCCCCCCGCTGAGGGGGGCGGGAGACGAGCAGTACTTC.

This clonotype has just one count. The gene calls are TRBV6-6 and TRBJ2-3; 9 nucleotides align to TRBD2. The CDR3 covers 16 residues. Germline V gene data show CDR1 as MNHNY and CDR2 as SVGAGI (reference sequence). Trimming at V came to 2 bases and at J to 7 bases, leaving 10 bases not matched to a gene. The CDR3 region is CASSYIAGGPLHTQYF. The CDR3 region has the DNA TGTGCCAGCAGTTACATCGCGGGAGGGCCGCTCCATACGCAGTATTTT.

This clonotype appeared many times. The J gene is TRBJ2-4, the V gene TRBV15; 8 bases align to TRBD2. This CDR3 has 15 amino acids. The V and J ends lost 4 bases and 2 bases, in that order; junction bases with no gene match: 4. Germline CDR1 reads LNHNV; CDR2 reads YYDKDF (reference sequence). The DNA for the CDR3 is TGTGCCACCAGCATCGGGGGGGCAACCAAAAACATTCAGTACTTC. Residues: CATSIGGATKNIQYF.

At least ten counts were recorded for this clonotype. The J gene is TRBJ2-3, the V gene TRBV9, with D hard to call. V dropped 3 bases and J dropped 1 base, with 9 bases sitting between them. Looked up from germline, CDR1 is SGDLS and CDR2 is YYNGEE. This CDR3 is built from 14 residues. This CDR3 is CASSDRRGTDTQYF. The CDR3 DNA is TGTGCCAGCAGCGACCGCCGTGGCACAGATACGCAGTATTTT.

This clonotype appeared many times. The chain links TRBV10-3 to TRBJ2-2; 13 bases line up with TRBD2. CDR3 length: 16 residues. Germline-derived CDR1 and CDR2 are ENHRY and SYGVKD. The V gene end was trimmed by 7 bases and the J gene end by 0 bases; junction bases not matched to a gene: 2. The CDR3 protein is CAIKGTSGANTGELFF. The CDR3 DNA is TGTGCCATCAAAGGGACTAGCGGGGCGAACACCGGGGAGCTGTTTTTT.

By sample share, this clonotype is medium-sized. The V and J genes are TRBV5-1 and TRBJ2-2; 7 bases are shared with TRBD1. The germline V gene encodes CDR1 SGHRS and CDR2 YFSETQ. The V gene end was trimmed by 0 bases and the J gene end by 6 bases; junction bases not matched to a gene: 2. The CDR3 runs 14 residues. CDR3 DNA sequence: TGCGCCAGCAGCTTGGAGGGACAGCCCGGGGAGCTGTTTTTT. This translates into CASSLEGQPGELFF.

This clonotype is medium-sized (0.01 to 0.1%) in the sample. The chain couples TRBV6-2 or TRBV6-3 to TRBJ1-6; D may be TRBD1 (5 bases). Germline assignment: CDR1 MNHEY and CDR2 SVGEGT. CDR3 size: 12 residues. Trimming took off 5 bases at V and 9 bases at J, with 8 bases between the two ends. CDR3: CASSTGGSPLHF. In nucleotides, the CDR3 is TGTGCCAGCAGTACAGGTGGTTCACCCCTCCACTTT.